This is a list of T cell receptor beta chains from one sample in a study of Graves' ophthalmopathy and Graves' hyperthyroidism. TCRdb ran MiXCR on the multiplex PCR reads and lists one entry per CDR3 protein. The table includes 260,000 or so distinct CDR3 sequences, roughly 50% detected once. The specimen was peripheral blood. The receptors originated from an adult man with Graves' ophthalmopathy. The CDR3 runs from the conserved cysteine through the conserved F or W. The D gene is left open where the match is weak. Expanded clones are given a class, and other clones once, few, many or no size at all.

clone size: .
V gene: TRBV7-2
D gene: .
J gene: TRBJ2-7
CDR3 protein: CASSPNRADYEQYF
CDR3 DNA: TGTGCCAGCAGCCCAAACCGGGCCGACTACGAGCAGTACTTC

clone size: few
V gene: TRBV10-3
D gene: .
J gene: TRBJ2-2
CDR3 protein: CASSPGHNTGELFF
CDR3 DNA: TGTGCCAGCAGTCCGGGACACAACACCGGGGAGCTGTTTTTT

clone size: few
V gene: TRBV7-9
D gene: .
J gene: TRBJ2-7
CDR3 protein: CASSSEGHEQYF
CDR3 DNA: TGTGCCAGCAGCTCCGAGGGTCACGAGCAGTACTTC

clone size: .
V gene: TRBV12-3/TRBV12-4
D gene: .
J gene: TRBJ2-2
CDR3 protein: CASRPRGEGTGELFF
CDR3 DNA: TGTGCCAGCAGGCCAAGGGGGGAGGGCACCGGGGAGCTGTTTTTT

clone size: .
V gene: TRBV6-5
D gene: .
J gene: TRBJ1-1
CDR3 protein: CASSYLGLGAEAFF
CDR3 DNA: TGTGCCAGCAGTTACTTGGGGCTAGGGGCTGAAGCTTTCTTT

clone size: .
V gene: TRBV29-1
D gene: TRBD1
J gene: TRBJ1-2
CDR3 protein: CSDLQGGYGYTF
CDR3 DNA: TGCAGCGACCTTCAGGGGGGTTATGGCTACACCTTC

clone size: .
V gene: TRBV15
D gene: TRBD1
J gene: TRBJ1-4
CDR3 protein: CATSRPGQGYPNEKLFF
CDR3 DNA: TGTGCCACCAGCAGGCCCGGACAGGGTTATCCTAATGAAAAACTGTTTTTT

clone size: .
V gene: TRBV7-6
D gene: TRBD2
J gene: TRBJ2-5
CDR3 protein: CASSHYRDGSGNSETQYF
CDR3 DNA: TGTGCCAGCAGCCACTACAGGGATGGTAGCGGGAATTCAGAGACCCAGTACTTC

clone size: .
V gene: TRBV7-6
D gene: .
J gene: TRBJ2-7
CDR3 protein: CASSRPGWGHEQYF
CDR3 DNA: TGTGCCAGCAGCCGCCCAGGGTGGGGCCACGAGCAGTACTTC

clone size: many
V gene: TRBV19
D gene: .
J gene: TRBJ1-6
CDR3 protein: CASSLSINSPLHF
CDR3 DNA: TGTGCCAGTAGTTTATCGATTAATTCACCCCTCCACTTT

clone size: .
V gene: TRBV10-2
D gene: TRBD2
J gene: TRBJ2-2
CDR3 protein: CASSESGLAGDTGELFF
CDR3 DNA: TGCGCCAGCAGTGAGTCGGGACTAGCGGGGGACACCGGGGAGCTGTTTTTT

clone size: .
V gene: TRBV6-2/TRBV6-3
D gene: .
J gene: TRBJ1-2
CDR3 protein: CASTPGGDYGYTF
CDR3 DNA: TGTGCCAGCACCCCCGGGGGGGACTATGGCTACACCTTC

clone size: many
V gene: TRBV2
D gene: TRBD1
J gene: TRBJ1-2
CDR3 protein: CASSARQGLPYGYTF
CDR3 DNA: TGTGCCAGCAGTGCCCGACAGGGTCTCCCTTATGGCTACACCTTC

clone size: many
V gene: TRBV7-9
D gene: .
J gene: TRBJ2-7
CDR3 protein: CASSSQGLEQYF
CDR3 DNA: TGTGCCAGCAGCTCCCAGGGTTTAGAGCAGTACTTC

clone size: .
V gene: TRBV20-1
D gene: .
J gene: TRBJ1-1
CDR3 protein: CSARRGHMNTEAFF
CDR3 DNA: TGCAGTGCTAGAAGGGGCCACATGAACACTGAAGCTTTCTTT

clone size: few
V gene: TRBV20-1
D gene: TRBD2
J gene: TRBJ2-3
CDR3 protein: CSASGSGTDTDTQYF
CDR3 DNA: TGCAGTGCTAGTGGTAGCGGGACGGACACAGATACGCAGTATTTT

clone size: few
V gene: TRBV10-3
D gene: .
J gene: TRBJ2-2
CDR3 protein: CAISESPDAVGELFF
CDR3 DNA: TGTGCCATCAGTGAGTCCCCGGACGCCGTAGGGGAGCTGTTTTTT

clone size: .
V gene: TRBV28
D gene: .
J gene: TRBJ1-3
CDR3 protein: CASSFQGPRNTIYF
CDR3 DNA: TGTGCCAGCAGTTTTCAGGGGCCTCGAAACACCATATATTTT

clone size: many
V gene: TRBV7-9
D gene: .
J gene: TRBJ1-2
CDR3 protein: CASSRDTVDYGYTF
CDR3 DNA: TGTGCCAGCAGCCGGGACACGGTTGACTATGGCTACACCTTC

clone size: .
V gene: TRBV7-9
D gene: .
J gene: TRBJ2-7
CDR3 protein: CASSFGTSGKQYF
CDR3 DNA: TGTGCCAGCAGCTTTGGGACCAGCGGCAAGCAGTACTTC

clone size: once
V gene: TRBV7-2
D gene: .
J gene: TRBJ1-6
CDR3 protein: CASSLGLAGSNSPLHF
CDR3 DNA: TGTGCCAGCAGCTTAGGACTAGCGGGCAGTAATTCACCCCTCCACTTT

clone size: .
V gene: TRBV29-1
D gene: TRBD1
J gene: TRBJ2-4
CDR3 protein: CSVRRDSIIQYF
CDR3 DNA: TGCAGCGTCCGCCGGGACAGTATCATTCAGTACTTC

clone size: .
V gene: TRBV5-1
D gene: .
J gene: TRBJ2-2
CDR3 protein: CASSLGTQGRGTGELFF
CDR3 DNA: TGCGCCAGCAGCTTGGGGACGCAGGGGCGAGGCACCGGGGAGCTGTTTTTT

clone size: .
V gene: TRBV19
D gene: TRBD1
J gene: TRBJ2-5
CDR3 protein: CASSPQAGGGETQYF
CDR3 DNA: TGTGCCAGCAGTCCCCAGGCAGGGGGCGGGGAGACCCAGTACTTC

clone size: .
V gene: TRBV11-2
D gene: .
J gene: TRBJ2-7
CDR3 protein: CASSLDPQVQYF
CDR3 DNA: TGTGCCAGCAGCTTAGATCCCCAGGTTCAGTACTTC

clone size: .
V gene: TRBV5-5
D gene: .
J gene: TRBJ1-4
CDR3 protein: CASSLRGGSNEKLFF
CDR3 DNA: TGTGCCAGCAGCTTGCGAGGGGGGTCTAATGAAAAACTGTTTTTT

clone size: few
V gene: TRBV12-3/TRBV12-4
D gene: .
J gene: TRBJ1-1
CDR3 protein: CASSLQSSNTEAFF
CDR3 DNA: TGTGCCAGCAGCTTACAGAGTTCGAACACTGAAGCTTTCTTT

clone size: .
V gene: TRBV10-3
D gene: .
J gene: TRBJ1-1
CDR3 protein: CASSSSDREAFF
CDR3 DNA: TGTGCCAGCAGTTCCAGTGACAGGGAAGCTTTCTTT

clone size: few
V gene: TRBV19
D gene: .
J gene: TRBJ2-6
CDR3 protein: CATLRGSSGANVLTF
CDR3 DNA: TGTGCCACCCTCAGGGGTAGCTCTGGGGCCAACGTCCTGACTTTC

clone size: .
V gene: TRBV10-3
D gene: TRBD1
J gene: TRBJ2-7
CDR3 protein: CAISEEGDRVPWSYEQYF
CDR3 DNA: TGTGCCATCAGTGAGGAGGGGGACAGGGTTCCCTGGTCCTACGAGCAGTACTTC

clone size: once
V gene: TRBV7-2
D gene: .
J gene: TRBJ2-2
CDR3 protein: CASSLRWPSGELFF
CDR3 DNA: TGTGCCAGCAGCTTAAGATGGCCTAGCGGGGAGCTGTTTTTT